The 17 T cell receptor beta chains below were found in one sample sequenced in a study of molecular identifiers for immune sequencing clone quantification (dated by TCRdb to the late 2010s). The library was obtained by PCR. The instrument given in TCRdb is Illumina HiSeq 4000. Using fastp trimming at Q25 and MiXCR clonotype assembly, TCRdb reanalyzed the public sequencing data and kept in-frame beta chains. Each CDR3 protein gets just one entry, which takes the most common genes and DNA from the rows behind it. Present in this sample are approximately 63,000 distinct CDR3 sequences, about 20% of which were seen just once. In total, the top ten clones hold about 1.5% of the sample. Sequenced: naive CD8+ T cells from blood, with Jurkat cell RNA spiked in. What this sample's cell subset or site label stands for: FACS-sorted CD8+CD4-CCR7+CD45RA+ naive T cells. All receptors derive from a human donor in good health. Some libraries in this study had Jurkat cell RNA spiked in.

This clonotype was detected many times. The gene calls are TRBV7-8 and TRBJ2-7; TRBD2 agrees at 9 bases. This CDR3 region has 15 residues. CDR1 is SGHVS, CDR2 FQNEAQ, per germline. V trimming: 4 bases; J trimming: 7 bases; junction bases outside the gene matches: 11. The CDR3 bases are TGTGCCAGCAGCTCCGGGCTAGCGGGATCTTGGGAGCAGTACTTC. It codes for CASSSGLAGSWEQYF.

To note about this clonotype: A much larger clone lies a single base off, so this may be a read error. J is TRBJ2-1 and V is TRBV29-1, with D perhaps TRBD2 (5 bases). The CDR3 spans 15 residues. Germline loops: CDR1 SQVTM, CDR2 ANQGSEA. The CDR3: CSASGFRSRYNERFF. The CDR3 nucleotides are TGCAGCGCGAGCGGTTTCAGAAGCAGATACAATGAGCGGTTCTTC.

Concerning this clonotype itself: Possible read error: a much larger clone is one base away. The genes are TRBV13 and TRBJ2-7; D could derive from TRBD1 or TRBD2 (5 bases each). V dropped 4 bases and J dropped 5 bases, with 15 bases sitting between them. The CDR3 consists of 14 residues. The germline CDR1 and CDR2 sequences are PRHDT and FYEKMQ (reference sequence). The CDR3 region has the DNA TGTGCCAGCAGCTCTTGGGGGAGCCTTAACGAGCAGTACTTC. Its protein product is CASSSWGSLNEQYF. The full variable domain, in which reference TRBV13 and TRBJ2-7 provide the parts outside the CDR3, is AAGVIQSPRHLIKEKRETATLKCYPIPRHDTVYWYQQGPGQDPQFLISFYEKMQSDKGSIPDRFSAQQFSDYHSELNMSSLELGDSALYFCASSSWGSLNEQYFGPGTRLTVT.

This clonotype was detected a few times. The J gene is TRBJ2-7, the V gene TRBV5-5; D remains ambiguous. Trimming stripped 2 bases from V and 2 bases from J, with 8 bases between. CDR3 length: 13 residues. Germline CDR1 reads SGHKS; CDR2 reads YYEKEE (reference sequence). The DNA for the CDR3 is TGTGCCAGCAGCTTATCTATAGCCTACGAGCAGTACTTC. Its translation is CASSLSIAYEQYF.

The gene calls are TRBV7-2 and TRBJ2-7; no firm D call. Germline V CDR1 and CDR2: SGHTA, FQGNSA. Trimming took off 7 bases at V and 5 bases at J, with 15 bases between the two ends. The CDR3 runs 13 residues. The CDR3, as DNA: TGTGCCAGCAACGATGTGGCAGGCAACGAGCAGTACTTC. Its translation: CASNDVAGNEQYF.

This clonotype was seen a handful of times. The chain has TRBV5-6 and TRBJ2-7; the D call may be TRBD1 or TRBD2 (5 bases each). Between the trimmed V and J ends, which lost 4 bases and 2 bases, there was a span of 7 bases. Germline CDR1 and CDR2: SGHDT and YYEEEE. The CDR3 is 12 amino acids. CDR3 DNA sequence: TGTGCCAGCAGCGGGGACCCCTACGAGCAGTACTTC. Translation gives CASSGDPYEQYF.

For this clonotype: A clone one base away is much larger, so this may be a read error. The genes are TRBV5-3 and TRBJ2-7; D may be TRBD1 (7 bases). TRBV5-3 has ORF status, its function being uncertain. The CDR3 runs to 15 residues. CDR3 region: CASSLGRDSTYEQYF. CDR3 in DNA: TGTGCCAGCAGCTTGGGGCGGGACAGCACCTACGAGCAGTACTTC.

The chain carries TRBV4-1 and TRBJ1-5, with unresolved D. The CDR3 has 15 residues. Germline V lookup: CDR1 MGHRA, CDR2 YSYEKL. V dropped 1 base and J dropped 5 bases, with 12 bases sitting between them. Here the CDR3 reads CASSQGTGGDQPQHF. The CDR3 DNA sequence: TGCGCCAGCAGCCAAGGGACGGGAGGAGATCAGCCCCAGCATTTT.

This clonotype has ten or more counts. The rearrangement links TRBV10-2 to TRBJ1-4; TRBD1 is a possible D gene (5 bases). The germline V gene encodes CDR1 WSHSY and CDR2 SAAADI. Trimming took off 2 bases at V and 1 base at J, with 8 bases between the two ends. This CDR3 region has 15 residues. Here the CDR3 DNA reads TGCGCCAGCAGTGAGCGTGACAGAACTAATGAAAAACTGTTTTTT. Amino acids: CASSERDRTNEKLFF.

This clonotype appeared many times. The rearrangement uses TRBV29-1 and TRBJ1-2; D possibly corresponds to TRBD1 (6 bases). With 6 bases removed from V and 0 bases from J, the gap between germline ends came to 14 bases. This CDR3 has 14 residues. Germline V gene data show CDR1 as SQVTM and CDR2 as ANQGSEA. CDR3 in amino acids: CSVPDSFANYGYTF. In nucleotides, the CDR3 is TGCAGCGTGCCGGACAGCTTTGCTAACTATGGCTACACCTTC. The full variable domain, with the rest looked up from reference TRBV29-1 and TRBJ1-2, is SAVISQKPSRDICQRGTSLTIQCQVDSQVTMMFWYRQQPGQSLTLIATANQGSEATYESGFVIDKFPISRPNLTFSTLTVSNMSPEDSSIYLCSVPDSFANYGYTFGSGTRLTVV.

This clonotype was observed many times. The CDR3 bases are TGTGCCAGCAGCCCGGCCATCCTGAATTCACCCCTCCACTTT. Protein sequence: CASSPAILNSPLHF. The chain carries TRBV7-6 and TRBJ1-6, with unresolved D. This CDR3 contains 14 residues. Trimming cost V 5 bases and J 7 bases, with 12 bases left between them. Germline assignment: CDR1 SGHVS and CDR2 FNYEAQ.

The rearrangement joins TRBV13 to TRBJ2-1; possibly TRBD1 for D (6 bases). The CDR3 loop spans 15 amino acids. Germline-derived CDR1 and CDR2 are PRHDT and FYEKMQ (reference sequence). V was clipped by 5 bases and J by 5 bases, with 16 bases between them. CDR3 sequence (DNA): TGTGCCAGCAGCCCACCAGGGGCGGTGAACAATGAGCAGTTCTTC. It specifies CASSPPGAVNNEQFF.

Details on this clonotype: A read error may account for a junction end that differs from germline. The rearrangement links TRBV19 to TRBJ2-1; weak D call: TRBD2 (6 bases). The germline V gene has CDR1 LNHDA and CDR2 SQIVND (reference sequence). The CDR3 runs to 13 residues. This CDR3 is CASSMTDYNERFF. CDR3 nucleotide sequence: TGTGCCAGTAGTATGACGGACTACAATGAGCGGTTCTTC. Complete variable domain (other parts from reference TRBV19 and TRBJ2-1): DGGITQSPKYLFRKEGQNVTLSCEQNLNHDAMYWYRQDPGQGLRLIYYSQIVNDFQKGDIAEGYSVSREKKESFPLTVTSAQKNPTAFYLCASSMTDYNERFFGPGTRLTVL.

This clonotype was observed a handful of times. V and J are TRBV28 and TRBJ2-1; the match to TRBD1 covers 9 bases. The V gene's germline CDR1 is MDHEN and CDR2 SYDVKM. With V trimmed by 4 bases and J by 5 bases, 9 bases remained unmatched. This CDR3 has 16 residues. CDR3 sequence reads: CASSWLGTGKDNEQFF. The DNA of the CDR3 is TGTGCCAGCAGTTGGCTCGGGACAGGGAAAGACAATGAGCAGTTCTTC. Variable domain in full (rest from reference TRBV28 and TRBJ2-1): DVKVTQSSRYLVKRTGEKVFLECVQDMDHENMFWYRQDPGLGLRLIYFSYDVKMKEKGDIPEGYSVSREKKERFSLILESASTNQTSMYLCASSWLGTGKDNEQFFGPGTRLTVL.

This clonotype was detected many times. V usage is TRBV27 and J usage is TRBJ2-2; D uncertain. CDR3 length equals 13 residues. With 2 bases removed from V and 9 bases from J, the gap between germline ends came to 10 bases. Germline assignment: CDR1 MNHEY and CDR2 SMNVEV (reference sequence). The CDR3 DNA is TGTGCCAGCAGTTTAATCCCCCCCCGGGAGCTGTTTTTT. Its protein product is CASSLIPPRELFF.

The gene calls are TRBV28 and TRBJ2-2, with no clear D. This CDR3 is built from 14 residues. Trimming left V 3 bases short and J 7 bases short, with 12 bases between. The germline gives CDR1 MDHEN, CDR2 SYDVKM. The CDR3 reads CASSLGLLRGELFF. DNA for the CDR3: TGTGCCAGCAGTTTGGGTCTCCTTCGCGGGGAGCTGTTTTTT.

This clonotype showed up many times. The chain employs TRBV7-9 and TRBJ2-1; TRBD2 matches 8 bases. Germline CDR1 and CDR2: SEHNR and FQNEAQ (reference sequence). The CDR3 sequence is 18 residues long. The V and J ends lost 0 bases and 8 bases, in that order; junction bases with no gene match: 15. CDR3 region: CASSLATRLAGMGYEQFF. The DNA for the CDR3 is TGTGCCAGCAGCTTAGCGACGCGGCTAGCGGGCATGGGCTATGAGCAGTTCTTC.